This entry lists 17 T cell receptor beta chains sequenced from one sample in a study of blood T cell repertoires in COVID-19. TCRdb's table, derived via immunoSEQ multiplex PCR, lists solely in-frame clones and lacks some. The data hold 400,000 to 500,000 clones, with roughly 89% observed a single time. The specimen sequenced was peripheral blood. These receptor sequences come from a woman in her thirties with active or convalescent COVID-19.

This clone was observed once. The V call is TRBV14, the J call TRBJ1-4; perhaps TRBD1 as D (5 bases). This CDR3 region has 14 residues. Trimming took off 4 bases at V and 8 bases at J, with 14 bases between the two ends. The germline V gene encodes CDR1 SGHDN and CDR2 FVKESK. The CDR3 DNA reads as TGTGCCAGCAGCCGTAGCAGGGTTGGCGAAAAACTGTTTTTT. Protein sequence: CASSRSRVGEKLFF.

The chain is built from TRBV7-8 and TRBJ1-2; a possible D gene is TRBD1 (5 bases). Germline V gives CDR1 SGHVS, CDR2 FQNEAQ. This CDR3 comprises 14 residues. V shed 5 bases and J shed 5 bases, with 15 bases lying between them. The CDR3 here is CASSRQPTVYGYTF. CDR3 nucleotides: TGTGCCAGCAGCCGACAACCGACAGTTTATGGCTACACCTTC. Drawing the rest from reference TRBV7-8 and TRBJ1-2, the complete variable domain is GAGVSQSPRYKVAKRGQDVALRCDPISGHVSLFWYQQALGQGPEFLTYFQNEAQLDKSGLPSDRFFAERPEGSVSTLKIQRTQQEDSAVYLCASSRQPTVYGYTFGSGTRLTVV.

The gene calls are TRBV5-1 and TRBJ1-2; 10 bases match TRBD1. The CDR3 sequence is 14 residues long. CDR1 and CDR2 (germline): SGHRS, YFSETQ. Germline trimming cut 4 bases from V and 5 bases from J; bases unmatched to any gene: 5. CDR3 sequence reads: CASSQGQGNYGYTF. The CDR3 DNA is TGCGCCAGCAGCCAGGGACAGGGGAATTATGGCTACACCTTC.

The chain couples TRBV30 to TRBJ1-1; 7 nucleotides match TRBD1. V was clipped by 3 bases and J by 5 bases; unmatched bases: 12. CDR1 and CDR2 from the germline V gene are GTSNPN and SVGIG (reference sequence). The CDR3 loop spans 15 amino acids. In DNA form, the CDR3 reads TGTGCCTGGAGCCAAATGGAGGGGGCAAGAACTGAAGCTTTCTTT. Protein product: CAWSQMEGARTEAFF.

The chain recombines TRBV5-8 with TRBJ2-5; 11 bases are shared with TRBD2. Trimming removed 0 bases from V and 7 bases from J; junction bases left unmatched: 14. Germline assignment: CDR1 SGHTS and CDR2 YDEGEE. The CDR3 loop spans 18 amino acids. CDR3 DNA: TGTGCCAGCAGCTTGGCGCTAGCGGGAGGCCACCAAACAGGGACCCAGTACTTC. Translation: CASSLALAGGHQTGTQYF.

The CDR3 coding sequence is TGCGCCAGCAGCCGCGCTATAGCGGGGGACCCAGAGACCCAGTACTTC. It is translated as CASSRAIAGDPETQYF. This chain uses TRBV5-1 with TRBJ2-5; TRBD2 agrees at 9 bases. Germline lookup yields CDR1 SGHRS and CDR2 YFSETQ. CDR3 size: 16 residues. V was clipped by 4 bases and J by 4 bases; unmatched bases: 11.

The V and J genes are TRBV5-1 and TRBJ2-1; 9 nucleotides match TRBD1. V lost 3 bases, J lost 2 bases, and 3 bases stayed unmatched. Germline CDR1 SGHRS, CDR2 YFSETQ. The CDR3 consists of 15 residues. The CDR3 DNA follows: TGCGCCAGCAGCTGGACAGGGGAACCCTACAATGAGCAGTTCTTC. It encodes CASSWTGEPYNEQFF.

The genes are TRBV2 and TRBJ2-1; perhaps TRBD1 as D (5 bases). There are 15 residues in the CDR3. V lost 1 base, J lost 3 bases, and 10 bases lay in between. Germline loops: CDR1 SNHLY, CDR2 FYNNEI. The CDR3 protein is CASSEGQRLYNEQFF. CDR3 nucleotide sequence: TGTGCCAGCAGTGAAGGACAGCGCCTCTACAATGAGCAGTTCTTC.

The rearrangement links TRBV4-1 to TRBJ1-2; 7 nucleotides line up with TRBD1. The CDR3 has 14 amino acids. The junction had 3 bases not matched to a gene; V was cut back by 3 bases and J by 2 bases. CDR1 and CDR2 (germline): MGHRA, YSYEKL. This chain's CDR3 is CASSQGQTNYGYTF. CDR3 DNA: TGCGCCAGCAGCCAGGGACAGACGAACTATGGCTACACCTTC.

V and J are TRBV19 and TRBJ2-1, with D unclear. Trimming took off 3 bases at V and 8 bases at J, with 5 bases between the two ends. The CDR3 is made up of 11 amino acids. In germline, CDR1 is LNHDA, CDR2 SQIVND (reference sequence). DNA of the CDR3: TGTGCCAGTAGTATCCGGGATGAGCAGTTCTTC. This translates into CASSIRDEQFF.

This sequence joins TRBV18 and TRBJ2-3; 11 bases fit TRBD2. Germline values: CDR1 KGHSH, CDR2 LQKENI. The CDR3 length is 15 residues. Trimming removed 4 bases from V and 5 bases from J; junction bases left unmatched: 5. This chain's CDR3 is CASSLAGGPGDTQYF. DNA of the CDR3: TGTGCCAGCTCACTAGCGGGGGGGCCGGGAGATACGCAGTATTTT.

V usage is TRBV6-2 or TRBV6-3 and J usage is TRBJ1-2; unclear D gene. The germline V and J ends were trimmed by 2 bases and 3 bases, with 4 bases remaining between them. Per the germline V gene, CDR1 is MNHEY and CDR2 is SVGEGT. This CDR3 is 12 amino acids long. The CDR3 loop reads CASSYRDYGYTF. For the CDR3, the DNA is TGTGCCAGCAGTTACCGAGACTATGGCTACACCTTC.

The chain carries TRBV6-5 and TRBJ1-2; a possible D gene is TRBD1 (6 bases). CDR1 and CDR2 (germline): MNHEY, SVGAGI. This CDR3 has 13 amino acids. V was shortened by 5 bases and J by 8 bases, with 15 bases between the two germline ends. CDR3 bases: TGTGCCAGCAGTCCGGGACAAGTAGGGGGCTACACCTTC. Translated, it gives CASSPGQVGGYTF.

The chain uses TRBV4-2 and TRBJ1-2; 11 nucleotides line up with TRBD1. The germline V gene encodes CDR1 LGHNA and CDR2 YNFKEQ. The V segment lost 3 bases and the J segment 3 bases; nucleotides outside the gene matches: 3. CDR3 length equals 15 residues. This CDR3 reads CASSQGQGVDYGYTF. The CDR3 DNA is TGTGCCAGCAGCCAGGGACAGGGGGTCGACTATGGCTACACCTTC.

The chain has TRBV5-4 and TRBJ2-4, with TRBD1 identical over 7 bases. The V gene end was trimmed by 1 base and the J gene end by 8 bases; junction bases not matched to a gene: 6. CDR3 size: 14 residues. CDR1 is SGHNT, CDR2 YYREEE, per germline (reference sequence). CDR3 region: CASSLLGTDDIQYF. The CDR3 bases are TGTGCCAGCAGCTTGCTCGGGACAGACGACATTCAGTACTTC.

The CDR3 bases are TGTGCCAGCAGCTTGGGCTCGACAGAGACCCAGTACTTC. Its translation: CASSLGSTETQYF. The chain is built from TRBV7-9 and TRBJ2-5; D is undetermined. The CDR3 contains 13 residues. V was clipped by 3 bases and J by 4 bases, with 9 bases between them. CDR1 and CDR2 (germline): SEHNR, FQNEAQ (reference sequence).

The V call is TRBV20-1, the J call TRBJ2-5; D is undetermined. CDR1 is DFQATT, CDR2 SNEGSKA, per germline (reference sequence). V was pared by 3 bases and J by 4 bases, with 15 bases between. This CDR3 region has 14 residues. The CDR3 DNA follows: TGCAGTGCTAGTGCCGGGTCCCAGAGAGAGACCCAGTACTTC. Translated, it gives CSASAGSQRETQYF.